Each of the 27 T cell receptor beta chains below was sequenced from the same sample in a study of blood T cells in healthy people across ages. Through a sample-barcoded 5' primer and a J-beta primer mix, a second PCR was run for roughly 7 to 12 cycles. TCRdb recomputed calls from the 5' RACE reads with MiXCR, one row per CDR3 protein. The table has fewer than 1,000,000 distinct CDR3 sequences, 40% to 50% seen once; the top ten hold under 20%. The sample taken for sequencing was blood. The receptors originated from a man aged 60 to 69 in good health.

This clonotype was recorded at least ten times. The chain has TRBV13 and TRBJ2-7; a weak D match, TRBD1 (5 bases). The germline V gene encodes CDR1 PRHDT and CDR2 FYEKMQ (reference sequence). Trimming removed 3 bases from V and 0 bases from J, with 6 bases in between. The CDR3 length is 13 residues. CDR3 sequence: CASSFQGSYEQYF. DNA of the CDR3: TGTGCCAGCAGCTTTCAGGGCTCCTACGAGCAGTACTTC.

This sequence joins TRBV27 and TRBJ2-3; TRBD1 aligns across 8 bases. V lost 2 bases and J lost 4; bases outside the gene matches: 5. CDR3 size: 15 residues. From germline, CDR1 is MNHEY and CDR2 SMNVEV (reference sequence). CDR3 sequence reads: CASSLGRGQADTQYF. The CDR3 nucleotides are TGTGCCAGCAGTTTAGGCAGGGGGCAGGCAGATACGCAGTATTTT.

The chain carries TRBV7-2 and TRBJ1-2, with D possibly being TRBD1 (6 bases). Germline values: CDR1 SGHTA, CDR2 FQGNSA. With 6 bases removed from V and 5 bases from J, the gap between germline ends came to 16 bases. CDR3 size: 14 residues. CDR3: CASSFKGTPYGYTF. The CDR3, as DNA: TGTGCCAGCAGTTTTAAAGGGACACCTTATGGCTACACCTTC.

This chain's CDR3 is CASSEAGTLRHNEQYF. In DNA, the CDR3 is TGTGCCAGCAGTGAAGCTGGGACTCTAAGGCACAATGAGCAGTACTTC. The V call is TRBV6-1, the J call TRBJ2-5, with TRBD2 as a possible D gene (6 bases). Looked up from germline, CDR1 is MNHNS and CDR2 is SASEGT. The CDR3 extends over 16 amino acids. V lost 0 bases and J lost 11, with 22 bases in between.

This clonotype has a handful of counts. This rearrangement joins TRBV20-1 to TRBJ2-1; D is perhaps TRBD1 or TRBD2 (6 bases each). V was pared by 3 bases and J by 5 bases, with 11 bases between. Germline V gene lookup returns CDR1 DFQATT and CDR2 SNEGSKA (reference sequence). The CDR3 runs to 13 residues. In DNA form, the CDR3 reads TGCAGTGCTAGTTGGGGGGCCGACAATGAGCAGTTCTTC. Protein sequence: CSASWGADNEQFF.

The chain carries TRBV18 and TRBJ2-7; TRBD1 matches at 11 bases. The germline V gene encodes CDR1 KGHSH and CDR2 LQKENI. V lost 1 base to trimming and J lost 6 bases; unmatched junction nucleotides: 8. This CDR3 has 16 residues. DNA of the CDR3: TGTGCCAGCTCACCACGTGGACAGGGGGCAGCTGGCGAGCAGTACTTC. It encodes CASSPRGQGAAGEQYF.

This clonotype came up a few times. The J gene is TRBJ2-7, the V gene TRBV4-3; no clear D. The CDR3 runs 12 residues. Germline CDR1 LGHNA, CDR2 YSLEER. V lost 6 bases and J lost 3, with 9 bases in between. This CDR3 reads CASSPRNYEQYF. The CDR3, as DNA: TGCGCCAGCAGTCCCCGGAACTACGAGCAGTACTTC.

The V and J genes are TRBV12-3 or TRBV12-4 and TRBJ2-5; 14 nucleotides align to TRBD2. J gave up 11 bases and V 7 bases, and 18 bases lay outside the gene matches. The CDR3 runs 17 residues. DNA for the CDR3: TGTGCCAGCACTGGGACTAGCGGGGGTAGCTCCTACAGTGAGCAGTACTTC. Protein: CASTGTSGGSSYSEQYF.

This rearrangement joins TRBV4-3 to TRBJ1-6; D is uncertain. V dropped 2 bases and J dropped 8 bases, with 13 bases sitting between them. CDR1 and CDR2 (germline): LGHNA, YSLEER. The CDR3 runs 15 residues. The CDR3 is CASSQHRERDSPLHF. The CDR3 coding sequence is TGCGCCAGCAGCCAACACCGGGAAAGAGATTCACCCCTCCACTTT.

This rearrangement joins TRBV5-1 to TRBJ2-7; D unclear. Trimming took 0 bases from V and 6 from J, leaving 16 bases between them. The germline V gene encodes CDR1 SGHRS and CDR2 YFSETQ. This CDR3 is built from 15 residues. Here the CDR3 reads CASSLGLGTLLEQYF. DNA for the CDR3: TGCGCCAGCAGCTTGGGTCTGGGTACCTTACTCGAGCAGTACTTC.

The rearrangement links TRBV11-3 to TRBJ2-1; tentative D call: TRBD1 (6 bases). The V gene's germline CDR1 is SGHNT and CDR2 YENEEA. With 5 bases removed from V and 3 bases from J, the gap between germline ends came to 14 bases. This CDR3 spans 15 amino acids. The CDR3 spells CASSPSGAFYNEQFF. The CDR3 nucleotides are TGTGCCAGCAGCCCTTCAGGGGCCTTCTACAATGAGCAGTTCTTC.

This clonotype came up a few times. This chain uses TRBV7-7 with TRBJ2-5; 7 nucleotides agree with TRBD1. CDR3 length equals 14 residues. Germline V gene data show CDR1 as SSHAT and CDR2 as FNYEAQ (reference sequence). The junction had 7 bases not matched to a gene; V was cut back by 5 bases and J by 4 bases. CDR3 DNA: TGTGCCAGCAGCCTACAGGGGAAGGGAGAGACCCAGTACTTC. This translates into CASSLQGKGETQYF. Combining the CDR3 with reference TRBV7-7 and TRBJ2-5 gives the whole variable domain GAGVSQSPRYKVTKRGQDVTLRCDPISSHATLYWYQQALGQGPEFLTYFNYEAQPDKSGLPSDRFSAERPEGSISTLTIQRTEQRDSAMYRCASSLQGKGETQYFGPGTRLLVL.

The rearrangement links TRBV12-3 or TRBV12-4 to TRBJ2-7; no reliable D call. The CDR3 is made up of 15 amino acids. V was cut by 3 bases and J by 7 bases, with 19 bases left in between. CDR3 amino acids: CASSLSAARYNEQYF. In nucleotides, the CDR3 is TGTGCCAGCAGTTTGAGTGCGGCTCGATACAATGAGCAGTACTTC.

The chain uses TRBV9 and TRBJ2-7, with 7 nucleotides matching TRBD1. Germline V gene lookup returns CDR1 SGDLS and CDR2 YYNGEE. The ends lost 0 bases at V and 4 bases at J; junction bases unmatched: 13. The CDR3 sequence is 17 residues long. The CDR3 here is CASSVAGTDYRQYEQYF. CDR3 nucleotide sequence: TGTGCCAGCAGCGTAGCTGGGACAGACTATCGGCAATACGAGCAGTACTTC.

V and J are TRBV28 and TRBJ1-1; no reliable D call. Trimming took off 7 bases at V and 4 bases at J, with 16 bases between the two ends. From germline, CDR1 is MDHEN and CDR2 SYDVKM. The CDR3 runs to 14 residues. The CDR3 here is CASTPAGVGTEAFF. The CDR3 DNA reads TGTGCCAGCACCCCGGCTGGGGTGGGCACTGAAGCTTTCTTT.

In its sample, this clonotype was seen a few times. This rearrangement joins TRBV20-1 to TRBJ2-7, with 7 bases fitting TRBD2. After removal of 0 bases from V and 6 bases from J, the junction contained 20 bases not matched to a gene. Per germline, CDR1 DFQATT and CDR2 SNEGSKA (reference sequence). CDR3 length equals 18 residues. The CDR3 is CSARDLREPILGRGEQYF. For the CDR3, the DNA is TGCAGTGCTAGAGATCTTAGAGAGCCCATCCTGGGGAGGGGCGAGCAGTACTTC.

This rearrangement joins TRBV6-6 to TRBJ1-2, with D unresolved. The CDR3 has 12 residues. Germline assignment: CDR1 MNHNY and CDR2 SVGAGI (reference sequence). The V end was cut by 2 bases, the J end by 3 bases, with 4 bases between. CDR3 sequence reads: CASSYLDYGYTF. CDR3 bases: TGTGCCAGCAGTTACCTGGACTATGGCTACACCTTC.

This clonotype was seen a few times. This rearrangement joins TRBV7-2 to TRBJ2-7, with D uncertain. This CDR3 contains 14 residues. Germline CDR1 and CDR2: SGHTA and FQGNSA. V shed 4 bases and J shed 3 bases, with 13 bases lying between them. CDR3 nucleotide sequence: TGTGCCAGCAGCTCCAGTGGAGTTTACTACGAGCAGTACTTC. As protein: CASSSSGVYYEQYF.

The chain couples TRBV30 to TRBJ1-1, with D unclear. Germline-derived CDR1 and CDR2 are GTSNPN and SVGIG (reference sequence). Trimming pared 1 base from V and 1 base from J, leaving 7 bases between. This CDR3 is 13 amino acids long. CDR3 bases: TGTGCCTGGAGTGCAGTCCAGAACACTGAAGCTTTCTTT. This gives the protein CAWSAVQNTEAFF.

This clonotype was detected a few times. The chain links TRBV27 to TRBJ1-2; tentative D call: TRBD1 (6 bases). Germline V gene sequence: CDR1 MNHEY, CDR2 SMNVEV (reference sequence). The V end lost 2 bases, the J end lost 8 bases, and 24 bases lay between the germline ends. The CDR3 totals 17 residues. The CDR3 spells CASSLTPAGGQSGGYTF. CDR3 nucleotides: TGTGCCAGCAGTTTAACGCCGGCTGGGGGGCAGTCAGGAGGCTACACCTTC.

This clonotype was observed once. The V gene is TRBV2, the J gene TRBJ2-4; D unresolved. The tail of the sequence fits TRBJ2-5 better, so the J call may be wrong. The length of the CDR3 is 13 residues. Germline V gene sequence: CDR1 SNHLY, CDR2 FYNNEI. CDR3 DNA: TGTGCCAGCAGACCGACCAACGCCCAGACCCAGTACTTC. This translates into CASRPTNAQTQYF.

This rearrangement joins TRBV3-1 to TRBJ2-3, with D possibly being TRBD1 or TRBD2 (6 bases each). The CDR3 length is 13 residues. Deletions cut 5 bases from V and 7 bases from J, with 13 bases between. Germline assignment: CDR1 LGHDT and CDR2 YNNKEL (reference sequence). This CDR3 is CASSARGANTQYF. The DNA of the CDR3 is TGTGCCAGCAGCGCAAGGGGGGCGAATACGCAGTATTTT.

In the case of this clonotype: A junction boundary mismatches the germline segment, possibly from a read error. The rearrangement uses TRBV6-6 and TRBJ2-7; 9 bases match TRBD2. This CDR3 has 16 residues. The V gene's germline CDR1 is MNHNY and CDR2 SVGAGI (reference sequence). The CDR3: CASSLRAGGMEYEQYF. CDR3 sequence (DNA): TGCGCCAGCAGTCTAAGAGCGGGGGGCATGGAGTACGAGCAGTACTTC.

This sequence joins TRBV6-6 and TRBJ2-7, with no clear D. V was clipped by 3 bases and J by 1 base, with 10 bases between them. This CDR3 has 14 residues. Germline CDR1 and CDR2: MNHNY and SVGAGI (reference sequence). The DNA for the CDR3 is TGTGCCAGCAGTTATCGCTCTGATTCCTACGAGCAGTACTTC. Its translation is CASSYRSDSYEQYF.

The V gene is TRBV3-1, the J gene TRBJ2-1; maybe TRBD2 (6 bases). In germline, CDR1 is LGHDT, CDR2 YNNKEL (reference sequence). This CDR3 has 15 amino acids. The V gene lost 6 bases and the J gene lost 4 bases, with 16 bases spanning the gap. The CDR3, as DNA: TGTGCCAGCAGGAAAGGGACTGGGGCTTACAATGAGCAGTTCTTC. Its translation: CASRKGTGAYNEQFF.

The sample holds a few counts of this clonotype. The J gene is TRBJ1-1, the V gene TRBV27; a possible D gene is TRBD1 (6 bases). The CDR3 has 15 residues. Trimming stripped 5 bases from V and 4 bases from J, with 17 bases between. The germline V gene has CDR1 MNHEY and CDR2 SMNVEV (reference sequence). Written as DNA, the CDR3 is TGTGCCAGCAGTAAACAGGGAGTTGGCCTCACTGAAGCTTTCTTT. This gives the protein CASSKQGVGLTEAFF.

The chain carries TRBV20-1 and TRBJ2-7; D possibly corresponds to TRBD2 (5 bases). CDR1 DFQATT and CDR2 SNEGSKA come from the germline V gene (reference sequence). This CDR3 comprises 14 residues. V gave up 4 bases and J gave up 2 bases, with 15 bases separating them. CDR3 nucleotide sequence: TGCAGTGCTAAGCGACAAGGGAGAACCTACGAGCAGTACTTC. It encodes CSAKRQGRTYEQYF.